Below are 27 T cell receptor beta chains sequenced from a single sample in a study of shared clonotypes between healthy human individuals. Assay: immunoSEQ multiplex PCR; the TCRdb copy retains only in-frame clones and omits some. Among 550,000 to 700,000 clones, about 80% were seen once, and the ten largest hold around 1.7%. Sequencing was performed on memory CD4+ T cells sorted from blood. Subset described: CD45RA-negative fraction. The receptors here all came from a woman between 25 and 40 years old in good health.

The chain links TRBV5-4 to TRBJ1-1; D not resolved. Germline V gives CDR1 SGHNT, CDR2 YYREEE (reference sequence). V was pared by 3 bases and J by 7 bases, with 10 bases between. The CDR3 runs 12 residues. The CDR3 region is CASSYSSYEAFF. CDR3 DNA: TGTGCCAGCAGCTATAGTTCGTATGAAGCTTTCTTT.

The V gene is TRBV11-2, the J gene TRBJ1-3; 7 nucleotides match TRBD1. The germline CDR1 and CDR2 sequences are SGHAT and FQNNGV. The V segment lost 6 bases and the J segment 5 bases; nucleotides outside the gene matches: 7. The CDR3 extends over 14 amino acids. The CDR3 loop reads CASSFQGDRNTIYF. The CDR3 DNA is TGTGCCAGCAGTTTCCAGGGGGATCGAAACACCATATATTTT.

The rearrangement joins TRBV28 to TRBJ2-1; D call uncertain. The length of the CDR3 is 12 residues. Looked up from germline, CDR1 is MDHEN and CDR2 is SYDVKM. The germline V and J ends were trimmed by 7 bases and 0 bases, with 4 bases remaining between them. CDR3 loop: CASTSSYNEQFF. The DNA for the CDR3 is TGTGCCAGCACCAGCTCCTACAATGAGCAGTTCTTC.

CDR3 residues: CASSQDRQAGANVLTF. As DNA, the CDR3 is TGTGCCAGCAGCCAAGATAGACAAGCTGGGGCCAACGTCCTGACTTTC. V usage is TRBV4-2 and J usage is TRBJ2-6; D gene ambiguous. Deletions cut 0 bases from V and 2 bases from J, with 8 bases between. Germline assignment: CDR1 LGHNA and CDR2 YNFKEQ. The CDR3 is made up of 16 amino acids.

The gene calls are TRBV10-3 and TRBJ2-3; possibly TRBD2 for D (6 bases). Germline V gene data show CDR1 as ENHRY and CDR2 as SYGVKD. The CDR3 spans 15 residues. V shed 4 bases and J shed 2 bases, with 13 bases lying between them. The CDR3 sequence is CAISVGRGHTDTQYF. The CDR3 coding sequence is TGTGCCATCAGTGTGGGGCGGGGCCACACAGATACGCAGTATTTT.

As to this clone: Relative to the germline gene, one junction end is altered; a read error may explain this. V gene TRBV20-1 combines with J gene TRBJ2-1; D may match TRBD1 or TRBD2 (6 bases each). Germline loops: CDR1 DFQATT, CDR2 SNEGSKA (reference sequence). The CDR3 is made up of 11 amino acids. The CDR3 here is CSALRGVAGIF. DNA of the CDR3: TGCAGTGCCCTTAGGGGGGTAGCAGGGATCTTC.

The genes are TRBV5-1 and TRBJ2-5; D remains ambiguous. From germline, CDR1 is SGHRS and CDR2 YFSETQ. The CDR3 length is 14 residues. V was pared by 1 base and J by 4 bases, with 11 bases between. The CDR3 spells CASSLRTTGETQYF. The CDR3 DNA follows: TGCGCCAGCAGCTTGCGGACCACGGGAGAGACCCAGTACTTC.

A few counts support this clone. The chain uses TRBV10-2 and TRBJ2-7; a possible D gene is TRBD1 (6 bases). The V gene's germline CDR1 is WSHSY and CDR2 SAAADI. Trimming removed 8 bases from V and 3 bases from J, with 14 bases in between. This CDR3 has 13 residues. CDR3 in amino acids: CASGRTVNYEQYF. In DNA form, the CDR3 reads TGCGCCAGCGGACGGACAGTGAACTACGAGCAGTACTTC.

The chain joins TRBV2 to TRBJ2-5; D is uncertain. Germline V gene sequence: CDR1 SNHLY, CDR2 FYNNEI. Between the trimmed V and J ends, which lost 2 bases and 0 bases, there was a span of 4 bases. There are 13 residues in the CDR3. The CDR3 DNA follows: TGTGCCAGCAGTGAAATCTACCAAGAGACCCAGTACTTC. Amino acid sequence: CASSEIYQETQYF.

CDR3 DNA sequence: TGTGCCAGCAGCCTATCAGGACAGCTATCTCAGAACACCATATATTTT. It translates to CASSLSGQLSQNTIYF. This rearrangement joins TRBV4-2 to TRBJ1-3; tentative D call: TRBD1 (6 bases). Germline V gene data show CDR1 as LGHNA and CDR2 as YNFKEQ. V lost 4 bases and J 7 bases, leaving 20 bases between the germline ends. The CDR3 is 16 amino acids.

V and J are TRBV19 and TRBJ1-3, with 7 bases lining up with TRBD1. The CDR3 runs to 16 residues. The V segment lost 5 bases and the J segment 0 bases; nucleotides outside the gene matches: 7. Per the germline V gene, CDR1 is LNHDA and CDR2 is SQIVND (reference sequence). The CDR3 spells CASSDSGTASGNTIYF. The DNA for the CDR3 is TGTGCCAGTAGTGACTCCGGGACAGCCTCTGGAAACACCATATATTTT.

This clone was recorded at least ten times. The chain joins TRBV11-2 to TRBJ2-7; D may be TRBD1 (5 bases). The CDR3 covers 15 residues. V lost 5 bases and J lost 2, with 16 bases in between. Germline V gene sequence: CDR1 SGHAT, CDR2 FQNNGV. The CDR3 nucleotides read TGTGCCAGCAGCCCAGTAACAGGTTTTGCCTACGAGCAGTACTTC. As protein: CASSPVTGFAYEQYF.

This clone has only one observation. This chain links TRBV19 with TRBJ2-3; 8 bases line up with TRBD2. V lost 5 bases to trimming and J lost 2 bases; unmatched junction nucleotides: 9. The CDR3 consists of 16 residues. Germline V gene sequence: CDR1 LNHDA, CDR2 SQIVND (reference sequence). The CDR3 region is CASSGTSGGDTDTQYF. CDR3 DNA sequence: TGTGCCAGTAGTGGTACTAGCGGAGGTGACACAGATACGCAGTATTTT.

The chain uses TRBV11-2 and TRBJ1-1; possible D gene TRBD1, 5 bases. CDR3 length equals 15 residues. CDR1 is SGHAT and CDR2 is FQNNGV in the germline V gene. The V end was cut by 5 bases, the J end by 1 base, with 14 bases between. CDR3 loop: CASSPGGPSNTEAFF. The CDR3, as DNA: TGTGCCAGCAGCCCCGGGGGACCTTCGAACACTGAAGCTTTCTTT.

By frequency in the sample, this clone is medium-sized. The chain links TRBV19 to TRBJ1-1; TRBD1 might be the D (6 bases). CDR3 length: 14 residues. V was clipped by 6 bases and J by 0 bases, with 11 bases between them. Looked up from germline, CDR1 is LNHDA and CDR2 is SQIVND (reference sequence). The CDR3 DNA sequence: TGTGCCAGTAGGCCGCACAGGGTGAACACTGAAGCTTTCTTT. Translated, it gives CASRPHRVNTEAFF.

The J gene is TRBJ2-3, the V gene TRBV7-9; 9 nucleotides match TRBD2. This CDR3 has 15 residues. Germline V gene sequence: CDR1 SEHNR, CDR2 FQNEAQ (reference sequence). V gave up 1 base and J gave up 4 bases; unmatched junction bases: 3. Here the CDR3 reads CASSLGSGSSDTQYF. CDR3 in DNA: TGTGCCAGCAGCTTAGGTAGCGGGAGTTCAGATACGCAGTATTTT. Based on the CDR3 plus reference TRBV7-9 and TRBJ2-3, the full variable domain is DTGVSQNPRHKITKRGQNVTFRCDPISEHNRLYWYRQTLGQGPEFLTYFQNEAQLEKSRLLSDRFSAERPKGSFSTLEIQRTEQGDSAMYLCASSLGSGSSDTQYFGPGTRLTVL.

The chain's CDR3 is CSVGGTSGGRTQYF. The CDR3 nucleotides read TGCAGCGTCGGGGGGACTAGCGGGGGCAGGACCCAGTACTTC. The rearrangement joins TRBV29-1 to TRBJ2-5, with 14 bases identical to TRBD2. CDR1 and CDR2 from the germline V gene are SQVTM and ANQGSEA. Trimming removed 6 bases from V and 7 bases from J; junction bases left unmatched: 7. The CDR3 spans 14 residues.

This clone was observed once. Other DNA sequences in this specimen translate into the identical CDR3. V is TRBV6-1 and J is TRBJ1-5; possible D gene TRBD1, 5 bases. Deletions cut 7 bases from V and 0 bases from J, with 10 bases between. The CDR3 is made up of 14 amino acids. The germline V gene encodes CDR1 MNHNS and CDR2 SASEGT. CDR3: CASNPTGSNQPQHF. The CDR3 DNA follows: TGTGCCAGCAATCCCACAGGTAGCAATCAGCCCCAGCATTTT.

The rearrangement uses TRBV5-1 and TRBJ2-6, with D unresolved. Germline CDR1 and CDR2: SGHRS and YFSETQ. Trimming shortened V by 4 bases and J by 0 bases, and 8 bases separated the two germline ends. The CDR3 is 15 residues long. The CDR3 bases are TGCGCCAGCAGCAAGGACGGCTCTGGGGCCAACGTCCTGACTTTC. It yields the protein CASSKDGSGANVLTF.

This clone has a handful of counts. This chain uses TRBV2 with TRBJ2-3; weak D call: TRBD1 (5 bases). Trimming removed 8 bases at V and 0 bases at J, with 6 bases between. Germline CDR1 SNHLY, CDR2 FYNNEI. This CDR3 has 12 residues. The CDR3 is CASGASTDTQYF. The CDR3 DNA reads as TGTGCCAGCGGGGCCAGCACAGATACGCAGTATTTT.

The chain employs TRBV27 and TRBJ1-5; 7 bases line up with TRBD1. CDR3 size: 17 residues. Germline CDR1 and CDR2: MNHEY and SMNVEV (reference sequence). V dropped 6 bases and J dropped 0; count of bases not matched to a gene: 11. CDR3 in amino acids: CASSPRGTAYSNQPQHF. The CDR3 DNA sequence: TGTGCCAGCAGCCCCAGGGGGACAGCTTATAGCAATCAGCCCCAGCATTTT.

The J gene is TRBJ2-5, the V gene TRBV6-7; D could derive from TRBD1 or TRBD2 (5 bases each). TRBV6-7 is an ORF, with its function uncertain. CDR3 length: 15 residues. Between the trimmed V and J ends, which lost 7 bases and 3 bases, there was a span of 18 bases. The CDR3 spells CASTARLRGKETQYF. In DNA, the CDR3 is TGTGCCAGCACAGCACGCTTGAGGGGCAAAGAGACCCAGTACTTC.

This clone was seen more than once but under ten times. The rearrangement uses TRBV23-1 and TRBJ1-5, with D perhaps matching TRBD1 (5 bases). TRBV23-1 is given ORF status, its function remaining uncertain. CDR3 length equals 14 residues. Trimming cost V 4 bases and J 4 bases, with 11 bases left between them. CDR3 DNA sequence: TGCGCCAGCAGTCTCGCAGGGACGAATCAGCCCCAGCATTTT. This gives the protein CASSLAGTNQPQHF.

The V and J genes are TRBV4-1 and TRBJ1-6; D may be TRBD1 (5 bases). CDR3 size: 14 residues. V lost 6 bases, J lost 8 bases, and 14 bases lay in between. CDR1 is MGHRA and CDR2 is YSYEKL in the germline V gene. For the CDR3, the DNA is TGCGCCAGCAGTCCGGTGGGACGGGATTCACCCCTCCACTTT. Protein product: CASSPVGRDSPLHF.

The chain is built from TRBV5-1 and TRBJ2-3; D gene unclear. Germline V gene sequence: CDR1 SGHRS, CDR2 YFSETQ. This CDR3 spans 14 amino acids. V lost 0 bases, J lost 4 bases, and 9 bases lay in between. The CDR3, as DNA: TGCGCCAGCAGCTTGGTTCCCGGGTCAGATACGCAGTATTTT. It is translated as CASSLVPGSDTQYF. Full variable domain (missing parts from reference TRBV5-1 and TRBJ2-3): KAGVTQTPRYLIKTRGQQVTLSCSPISGHRSVSWYQQTPGQGLQFLFEYFSETQRNKGNFPGRFSGRQFSNSRSEMNVSTLELGDSALYLCASSLVPGSDTQYFGPGTRLTVL.

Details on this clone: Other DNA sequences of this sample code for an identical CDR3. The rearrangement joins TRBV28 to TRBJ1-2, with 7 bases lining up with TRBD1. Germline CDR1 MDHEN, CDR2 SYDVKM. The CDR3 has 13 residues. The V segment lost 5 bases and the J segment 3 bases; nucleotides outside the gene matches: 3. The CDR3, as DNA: TGTGCCAGCAGTCAGGGGGTTGACTATGGCTACACCTTC. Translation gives CASSQGVDYGYTF.

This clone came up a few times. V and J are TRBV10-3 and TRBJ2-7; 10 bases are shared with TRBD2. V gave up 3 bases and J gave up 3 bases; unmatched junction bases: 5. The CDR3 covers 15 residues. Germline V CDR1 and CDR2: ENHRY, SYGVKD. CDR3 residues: CAISDLPSGSYEQYF. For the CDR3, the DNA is TGTGCCATCAGTGATCTGCCTAGCGGGAGCTACGAGCAGTACTTC.